This T cell receptor (beta chain) came from a study of naive and memory T cell subsets. Blood and skin TCR RNA was reverse transcribed with alpha and beta constant primers. TCRdb re-called the 5' RACE reads with MiXCR, one entry per CDR3 protein. The sample lists 20,000 to 25,000 distinct CDR3 sequences; approximately 3.9% were seen once. RNA was extracted from 2 to 2.5 ml of whole blood of healthy adults. An oligonucleotide containing a UMI was ligated to the 3' end of TCR cDNA. Unsorted total RNA, roughly 1 to 1,100 ng, was DNase treated before reverse transcription. With 6 bases clipped from V and 0 bases from J, the junction kept 12 bases outside the gene matches. This CDR3 has 20 residues. From germline, CDR1 is WSHSY and CDR2 SAAADI.

This sequence originates from a male donor in good health. The chain carries TRBV10-2 and TRBJ2-2; 14 bases are a match to TRBD2. The CDR3 nucleotides are TGCGCCAGCAGAGACCGACTAGCGGGGGGGCCAAAAGCGAACACCGGGGAGCTGTTTTTT. Translation gives CASRDRLAGGPKANTGELFF.